This TCR beta chain derives from a study of blood T cells in healthy people across ages. V dropped 5 bases and J dropped 0; count of bases not matched to a gene: 8. CDR1 is MNHEY, CDR2 SVGEGT, per germline. CDR3 length: 19 amino acids. The donors, all healthy, were Caucasians living in Russia, aged roughly 6 to 100. A sample-barcoded 5' primer and a J-beta primer mix were used in a second PCR of roughly 6 to 11 cycles. One entry per CDR3 protein results from TCRdb running MiXCR on the 5' RACE reads. Here the sample spans approximately 1.5 million distinct CDR3 sequences, around 40% being singletons. Study conclusions and caveats: Calculation of diversity from one million T cells yielded estimates considered to be underestimates.

This clonotype was seen a few times. The antigen is not known. The TCR sequence derives from a woman between 18 and 29 years old in good health. Sequencing used blood. This rearrangement joins TRBV6-2 or TRBV6-3 to TRBJ2-1, with 15 nucleotides matching TRBD2. For the CDR3, the DNA is TGTGCCAGCAGTGGAGGGACTAGCGGGGGGCCCATCTCCTACAATGAGCAGTTCTTC. It codes for CASSGGTSGGPISYNEQFF.